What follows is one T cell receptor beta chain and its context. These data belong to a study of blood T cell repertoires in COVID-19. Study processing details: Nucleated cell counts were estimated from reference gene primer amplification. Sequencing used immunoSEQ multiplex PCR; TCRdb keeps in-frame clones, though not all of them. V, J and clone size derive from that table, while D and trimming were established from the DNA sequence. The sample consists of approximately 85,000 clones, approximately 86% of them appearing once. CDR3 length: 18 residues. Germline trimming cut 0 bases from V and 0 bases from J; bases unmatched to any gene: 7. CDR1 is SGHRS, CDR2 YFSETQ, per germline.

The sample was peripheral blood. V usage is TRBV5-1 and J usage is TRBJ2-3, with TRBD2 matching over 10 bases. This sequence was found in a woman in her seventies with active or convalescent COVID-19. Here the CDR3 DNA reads TGCGCCAGCAGCTTGGCCGTGCTAGCGGGGGACAGCACAGATACGCAGTATTTT. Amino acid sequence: CASSLAVLAGDSTDTQYF. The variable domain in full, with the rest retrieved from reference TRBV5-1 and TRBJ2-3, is KAGVTQTPRYLIKTRGQQVTLSCSPISGHRSVSWYQQTPGQGLQFLFEYFSETQRNKGNFPGRFSGRQFSNSRSEMNVSTLELGDSALYLCASSLAVLAGDSTDTQYFGPGTRLTVL.